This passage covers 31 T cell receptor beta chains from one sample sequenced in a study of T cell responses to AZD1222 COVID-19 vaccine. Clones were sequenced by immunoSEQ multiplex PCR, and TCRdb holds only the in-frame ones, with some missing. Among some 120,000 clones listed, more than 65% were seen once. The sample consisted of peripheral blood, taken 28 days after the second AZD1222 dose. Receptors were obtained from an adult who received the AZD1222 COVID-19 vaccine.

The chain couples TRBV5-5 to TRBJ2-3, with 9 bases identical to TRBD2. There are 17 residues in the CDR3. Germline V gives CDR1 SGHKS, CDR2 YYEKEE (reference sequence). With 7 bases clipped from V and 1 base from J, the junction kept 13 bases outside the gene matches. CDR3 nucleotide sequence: TGTGCCAGCTTCCGTGGCGGGGGGGCCGAGGGCACAGATACGCAGTATTTT. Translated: CASFRGGGAEGTDTQYF.

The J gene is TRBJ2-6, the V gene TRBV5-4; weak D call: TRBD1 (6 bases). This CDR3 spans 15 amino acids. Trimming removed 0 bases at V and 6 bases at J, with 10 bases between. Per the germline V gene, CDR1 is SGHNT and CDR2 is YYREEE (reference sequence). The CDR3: CASSLAKGEANVLTF. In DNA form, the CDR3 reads TGTGCCAGCAGCTTGGCAAAGGGGGAGGCCAACGTCCTGACTTTC. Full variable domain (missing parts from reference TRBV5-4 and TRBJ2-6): ETGVTQSPTHLIKTRGQQVTLRCSSQSGHNTVSWYQQALGQGPQFIFQYYREEENGRGNFPPRFSGLQFPNYSSELNVNALELDDSALYLCASSLAKGEANVLTFGAGSRLTVL.

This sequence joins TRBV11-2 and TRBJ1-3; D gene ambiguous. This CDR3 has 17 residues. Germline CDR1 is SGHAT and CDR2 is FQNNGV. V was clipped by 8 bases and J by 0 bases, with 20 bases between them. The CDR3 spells CASPTATRIPSGNTIYF. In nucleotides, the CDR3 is TGTGCCAGCCCTACTGCAACCCGAATACCCTCTGGAAACACCATATATTTT.

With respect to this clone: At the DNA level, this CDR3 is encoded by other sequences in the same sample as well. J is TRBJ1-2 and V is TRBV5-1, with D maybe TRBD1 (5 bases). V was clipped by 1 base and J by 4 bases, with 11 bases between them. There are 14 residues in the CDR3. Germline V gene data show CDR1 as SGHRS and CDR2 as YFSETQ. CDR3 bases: TGCGCCAGCAGCTTGCAAGGGGAAAGCTATGGCTACACCTTC. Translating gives CASSLQGESYGYTF.

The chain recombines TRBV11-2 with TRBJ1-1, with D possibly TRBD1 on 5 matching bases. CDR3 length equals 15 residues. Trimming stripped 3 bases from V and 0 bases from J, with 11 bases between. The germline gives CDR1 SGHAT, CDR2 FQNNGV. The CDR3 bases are TGTGCCAGCAGCTTGGGGGGGAAAATGAACACTGAAGCTTTCTTT. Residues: CASSLGGKMNTEAFF.

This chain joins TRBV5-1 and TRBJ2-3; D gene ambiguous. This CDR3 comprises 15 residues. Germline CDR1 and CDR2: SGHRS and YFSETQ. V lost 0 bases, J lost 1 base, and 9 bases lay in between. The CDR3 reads CASSLVSGGTDTQYF. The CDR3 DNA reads TGCGCCAGCAGCTTGGTGTCGGGCGGCACAGATACGCAGTATTTT.

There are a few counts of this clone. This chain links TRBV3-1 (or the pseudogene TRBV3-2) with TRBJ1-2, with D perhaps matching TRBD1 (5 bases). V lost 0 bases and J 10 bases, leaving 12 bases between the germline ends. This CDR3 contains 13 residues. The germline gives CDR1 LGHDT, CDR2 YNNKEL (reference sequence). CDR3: CASSQEGWGFYTF. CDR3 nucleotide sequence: TGTGCCAGCAGCCAAGAGGGATGGGGGTTCTACACCTTC.

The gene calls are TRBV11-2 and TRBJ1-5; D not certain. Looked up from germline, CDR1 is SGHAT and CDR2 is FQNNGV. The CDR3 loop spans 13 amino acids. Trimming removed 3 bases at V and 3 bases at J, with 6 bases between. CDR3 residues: CASSLSDNQPQHF. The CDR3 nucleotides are TGTGCCAGCAGCTTGTCCGACAATCAGCCCCAGCATTTT.

Here the CDR3 reads CASSRQTGAGTF. In nucleotides, the CDR3 is TGTGCCAGCAGCCGCCAGACAGGGGCGGGCACCTTC. The V gene is TRBV12-3 or TRBV12-4, the J gene TRBJ1-2, with 8 nucleotides matching TRBD1. The CDR3 has 12 residues. Trimming at V came to 6 bases and at J to 13 bases, leaving 10 bases not matched to a gene.

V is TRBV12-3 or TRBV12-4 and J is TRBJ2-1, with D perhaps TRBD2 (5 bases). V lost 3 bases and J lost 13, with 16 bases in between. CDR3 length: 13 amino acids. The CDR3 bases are TGTGCCAGCAGTTTTAACGGGCCGGGGTCACAGTTCTTC. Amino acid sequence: CASSFNGPGSQFF.

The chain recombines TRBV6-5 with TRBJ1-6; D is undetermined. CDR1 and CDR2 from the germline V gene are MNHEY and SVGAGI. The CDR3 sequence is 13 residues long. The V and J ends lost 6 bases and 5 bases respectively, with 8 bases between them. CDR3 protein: CASSQPNNSPLHF. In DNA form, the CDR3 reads TGTGCCAGCAGCCAGCCCAATAATTCACCCCTCCACTTT.

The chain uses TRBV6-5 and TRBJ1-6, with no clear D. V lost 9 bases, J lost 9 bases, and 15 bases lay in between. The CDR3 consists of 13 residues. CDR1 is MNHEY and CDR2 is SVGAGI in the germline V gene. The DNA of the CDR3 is TGTGCCAGTTCAGAGGCCCGTATTTCACCCCTCCACTTT. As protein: CASSEARISPLHF.

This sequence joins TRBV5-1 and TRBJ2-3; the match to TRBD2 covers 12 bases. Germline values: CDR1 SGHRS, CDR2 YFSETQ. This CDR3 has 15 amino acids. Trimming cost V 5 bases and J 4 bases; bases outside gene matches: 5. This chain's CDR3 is CASRLAGGHSDTQYF. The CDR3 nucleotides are TGCGCCAGCAGGCTAGCGGGGGGGCATTCAGATACGCAGTATTTT.

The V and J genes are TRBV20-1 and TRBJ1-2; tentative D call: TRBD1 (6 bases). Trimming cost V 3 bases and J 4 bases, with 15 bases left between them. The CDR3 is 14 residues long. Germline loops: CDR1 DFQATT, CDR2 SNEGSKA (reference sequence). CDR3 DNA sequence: TGCAGTGCTAGTTGGGGGGGCTCTGGCTATGGCTACACCTTC. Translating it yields CSASWGGSGYGYTF.

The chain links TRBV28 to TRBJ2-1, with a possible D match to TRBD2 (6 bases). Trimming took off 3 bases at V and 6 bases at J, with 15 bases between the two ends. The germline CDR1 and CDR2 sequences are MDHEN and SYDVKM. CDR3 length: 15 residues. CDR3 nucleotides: TGTGCCAGCAGTTTGGGGACTCCCTTGGTCAATGAGCAGTTCTTC. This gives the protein CASSLGTPLVNEQFF.

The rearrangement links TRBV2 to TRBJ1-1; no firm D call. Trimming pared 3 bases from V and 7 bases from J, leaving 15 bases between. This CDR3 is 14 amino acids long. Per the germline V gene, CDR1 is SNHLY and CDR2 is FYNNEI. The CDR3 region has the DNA TGTGCCAGCAGTGATTCGCTCGAGTACTATGAAGCTTTCTTT. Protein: CASSDSLEYYEAFF.

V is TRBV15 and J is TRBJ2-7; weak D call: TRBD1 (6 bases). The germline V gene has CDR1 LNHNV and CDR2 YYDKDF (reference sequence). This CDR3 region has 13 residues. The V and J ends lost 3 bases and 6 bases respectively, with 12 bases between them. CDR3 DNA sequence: TGTGCCACCAGCAGCCAACAGGGATCCGAGCAGTACTTC. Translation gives CATSSQQGSEQYF.

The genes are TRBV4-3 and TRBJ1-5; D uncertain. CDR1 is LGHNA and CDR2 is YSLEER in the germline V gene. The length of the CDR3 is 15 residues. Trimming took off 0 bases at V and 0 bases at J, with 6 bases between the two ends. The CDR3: CASSQDGDSNQPQHF. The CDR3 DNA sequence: TGCGCCAGCAGCCAAGACGGCGATAGCAATCAGCCCCAGCATTTT.

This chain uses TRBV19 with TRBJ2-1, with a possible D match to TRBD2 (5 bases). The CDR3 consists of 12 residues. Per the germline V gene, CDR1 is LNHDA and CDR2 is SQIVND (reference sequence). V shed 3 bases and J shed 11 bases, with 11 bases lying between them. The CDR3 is CASSMPGVQQFF. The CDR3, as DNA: TGTGCCAGTAGTATGCCCGGGGTCCAGCAGTTCTTC.

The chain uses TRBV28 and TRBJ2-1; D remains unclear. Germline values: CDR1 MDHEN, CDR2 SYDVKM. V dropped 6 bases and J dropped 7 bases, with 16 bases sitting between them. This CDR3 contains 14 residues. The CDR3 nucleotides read TGTGCCAGCAGCCGCACAAAAGGGCCAAATGAGCAGTTCTTC. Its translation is CASSRTKGPNEQFF.

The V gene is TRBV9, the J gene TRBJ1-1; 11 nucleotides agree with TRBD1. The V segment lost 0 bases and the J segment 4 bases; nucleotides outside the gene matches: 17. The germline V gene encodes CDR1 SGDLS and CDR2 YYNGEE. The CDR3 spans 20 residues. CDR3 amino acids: CASSVELSDRGLLRGTEAFF. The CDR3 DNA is TGTGCCAGCAGCGTAGAATTATCGGACAGGGGGCTCCTTCGTGGCACTGAAGCTTTCTTT.

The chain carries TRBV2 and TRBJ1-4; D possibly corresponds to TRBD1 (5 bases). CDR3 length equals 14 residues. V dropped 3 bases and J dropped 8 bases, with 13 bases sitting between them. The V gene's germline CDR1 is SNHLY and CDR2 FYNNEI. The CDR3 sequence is CASSEDGGREKLFF. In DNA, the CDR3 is TGTGCCAGCAGTGAGGACGGGGGGAGAGAAAAACTGTTTTTT.

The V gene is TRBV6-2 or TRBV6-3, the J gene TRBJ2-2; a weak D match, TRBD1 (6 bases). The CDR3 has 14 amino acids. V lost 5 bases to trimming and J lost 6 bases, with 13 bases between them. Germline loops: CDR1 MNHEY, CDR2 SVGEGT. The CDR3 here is CASSLQGPPGELFF. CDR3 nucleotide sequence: TGTGCCAGCAGTCTACAGGGTCCCCCCGGGGAGCTGTTTTTT.

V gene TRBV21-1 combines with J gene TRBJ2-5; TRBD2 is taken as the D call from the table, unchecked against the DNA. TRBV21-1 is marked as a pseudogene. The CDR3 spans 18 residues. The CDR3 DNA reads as TGTGCCAGCGGTCATCGCCGCGGGACTAGCGGGGGCCAAGAGACCCAGTACTTC. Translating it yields CASGHRRGTSGGQETQYF.

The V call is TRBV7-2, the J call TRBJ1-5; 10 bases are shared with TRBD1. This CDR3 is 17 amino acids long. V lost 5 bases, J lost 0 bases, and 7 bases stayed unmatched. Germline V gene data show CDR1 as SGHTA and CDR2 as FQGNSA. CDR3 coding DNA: TGTGCCAGCAGCCACCGGGACAGGGGAGTTAGCAATCAGCCCCAGCATTTT. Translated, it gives CASSHRDRGVSNQPQHF. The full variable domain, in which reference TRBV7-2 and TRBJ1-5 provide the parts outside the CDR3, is GAGVSQSPSNKVTEKGKDVELRCDPISGHTALYWYRQSLGQGLEFLIYFQGNSAPDKSGLPSDRFSAERTGGSVSTLTIQRTQQEDSAVYLCASSHRDRGVSNQPQHFGDGTRLSIL.

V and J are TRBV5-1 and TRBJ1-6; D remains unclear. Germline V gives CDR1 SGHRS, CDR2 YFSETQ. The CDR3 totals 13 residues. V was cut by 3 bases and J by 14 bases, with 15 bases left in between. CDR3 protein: CASSSDDSQALHF. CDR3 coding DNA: TGCGCCAGCAGCTCGGACGATTCCCAGGCCCTCCACTTT. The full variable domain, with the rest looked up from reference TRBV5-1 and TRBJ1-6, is KAGVTQTPRYLIKTRGQQVTLSCSPISGHRSVSWYQQTPGQGLQFLFEYFSETQRNKGNFPGRFSGRQFSNSRSEMNVSTLELGDSALYLCASSSDDSQALHFGNGTRLTVT.

The CDR3 bases are TGTGCCAGCAGTTTAAGGTGGGGACTAACCCACCCAAAAGCGCTGGAGCAGTTCTTC. Residues: CASSLRWGLTHPKALEQFF. This sequence joins TRBV27 and TRBJ2-1; 7 positions match TRBD2. The germline gives CDR1 MNHEY, CDR2 SMNVEV (reference sequence). This CDR3 region has 19 residues. V dropped 2 bases and J dropped 10; count of bases not matched to a gene: 23.

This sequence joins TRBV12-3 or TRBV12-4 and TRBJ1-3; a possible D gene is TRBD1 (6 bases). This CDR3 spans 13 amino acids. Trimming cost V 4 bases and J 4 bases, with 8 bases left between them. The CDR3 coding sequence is TGTGCCAGCAGTTCGGGACAAGGAAACACCATATATTTT. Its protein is CASSSGQGNTIYF.

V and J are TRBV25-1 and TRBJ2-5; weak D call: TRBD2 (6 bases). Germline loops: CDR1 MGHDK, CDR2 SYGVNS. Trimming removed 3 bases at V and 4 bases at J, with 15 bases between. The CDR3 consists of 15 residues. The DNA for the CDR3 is TGTGCCAGCAGTGACACCCCGGAGGGGACAGAGACCCAGTACTTC. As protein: CASSDTPEGTETQYF.

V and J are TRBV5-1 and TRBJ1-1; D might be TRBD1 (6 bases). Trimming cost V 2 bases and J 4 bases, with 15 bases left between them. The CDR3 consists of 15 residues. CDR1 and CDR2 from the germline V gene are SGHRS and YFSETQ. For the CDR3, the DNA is TGCGCCAGCAGCTTTCTCGGGGGGCTCGTCACTGAAGCTTTCTTT. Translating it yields CASSFLGGLVTEAFF.

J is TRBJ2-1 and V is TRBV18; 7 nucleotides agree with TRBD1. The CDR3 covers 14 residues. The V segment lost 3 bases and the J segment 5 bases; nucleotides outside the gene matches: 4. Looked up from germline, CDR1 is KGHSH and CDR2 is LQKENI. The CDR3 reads CASSPGQPNNEQFF. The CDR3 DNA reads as TGTGCCAGCTCACCGGGACAGCCAAACAATGAGCAGTTCTTC.